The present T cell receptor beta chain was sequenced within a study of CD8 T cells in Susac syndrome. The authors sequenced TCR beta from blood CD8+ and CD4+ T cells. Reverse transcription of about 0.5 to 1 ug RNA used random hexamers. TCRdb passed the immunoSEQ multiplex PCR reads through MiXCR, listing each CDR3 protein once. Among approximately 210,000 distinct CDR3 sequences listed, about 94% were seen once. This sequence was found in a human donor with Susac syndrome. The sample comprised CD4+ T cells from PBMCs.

The CDR3 loop is CSALPLGTEAFF. In DNA form, the CDR3 reads TGCAGTGCCCTACCCCTGGGCACTGAAGCTTTCTTT. The gene calls are TRBV20-1 and TRBJ1-1; D is ambiguous. The germline CDR1 and CDR2 sequences are DFQATT and SNEGSKA (reference sequence). The CDR3 is made up of 12 amino acids. Deletions cut 6 bases from V and 4 bases from J, with 12 bases between.